This T cell receptor (beta chain) was identified during a study of Ad26.COV2.S vaccination and SARS-CoV-2 variants. General study points: With respect to non-spike TCR breadth, vaccine and placebo recipients were similar. TCR breadth and depth estimates may have understated total T cell responses.

Notes on this clone: The antigen remains undetermined.

TCRdb keeps only in-frame clones here, not all; method: immunoSEQ multiplex PCR. The repertoire has 360,000 or so clones, about nine tenths of them found once; the top ten carry 1.9%. Treatment reported: 15 to 20 received Ad26.COV2.S at low or high dose, single or two shots; roughly 5 received placebo; per-sample allocation not given. Day 63 after the first vaccine or placebo injection was the time point for sampling. Sequencing was performed on peripheral blood, taken in a trial of Ad26.COV2.S vaccine versus placebo. This receptor was taken from a person between 18 and 65 years old who received the Ad26.COV2.S COVID-19 vaccine or a placebo.

The CDR3 nucleotides are TGTGCCAGCAACTCGAGGGGTAGCGGGACCTACGAGCAGTACTTC. Translation: CASNSRGSGTYEQYF. This rearrangement joins TRBV28 to TRBJ2-7, with 8 bases identical to TRBD2. The length of the CDR3 is 15 residues. J gave up 2 bases and V 7 bases, and 10 bases lay outside the gene matches. Germline V gene data show CDR1 as MDHEN and CDR2 as SYDVKM.